Each of the 20 T cell receptor beta chains below was sequenced from the same sample in a study of Ad26.COV2.S vaccination and SARS-CoV-2 variants. Treatment described: 15 to 20 received Ad26.COV2.S at low or high dose, single or two shots; several received placebo; per-sample allocation not given. The study sampled participants on day 63 after the first vaccine or placebo injection. Generated by immunoSEQ multiplex PCR, the TCRdb table keeps only in-frame clones and is missing some. Here the sample spans about 350,000 clones, roughly 90% being singletons. The material was peripheral blood, obtained in a trial of Ad26.COV2.S vaccine versus placebo. These receptors came from a person between 18 and 59 years old who received the Ad26.COV2.S COVID-19 vaccine or a placebo.

This chain uses TRBV7-2 with TRBJ1-3; 7 bases map to TRBD1. Germline V gives CDR1 SGHTA, CDR2 FQGNSA. The CDR3 totals 19 residues. V trimming: 4 bases; J trimming: 0 bases; junction bases outside the gene matches: 15. CDR3 in amino acids: CASSSSTGTGSSSGNTIYF. The CDR3 DNA sequence: TGTGCCAGCAGCTCCTCGACAGGGACTGGATCGAGCTCTGGAAACACCATATATTTT.

V is TRBV6-6 and J is TRBJ2-3; a possible D gene is TRBD2 (5 bases). The CDR3 consists of 14 residues. V was clipped by 5 bases and J by 0 bases, with 9 bases between them. Germline V gene sequence: CDR1 MNHNY, CDR2 SVGAGI (reference sequence). CDR3 loop: CASSSGSSTDTQYF. The CDR3 coding sequence is TGTGCCAGCAGTAGCGGATCTAGCACAGATACGCAGTATTTT.

This clone has just one count. The CDR3, as DNA: TGTGCCAGCGGGGGCACAGATACGCAGTATTTT. Its translation is CASGGTDTQYF. The rearrangement joins TRBV27 to TRBJ2-3, with D unclear. V shed 8 bases and J shed 1 base, with 4 bases lying between them. The germline V gene encodes CDR1 MNHEY and CDR2 SMNVEV (reference sequence). This CDR3 has 11 residues.

This chain links TRBV11-3 with TRBJ2-7, with 8 bases matching TRBD2. This CDR3 comprises 15 residues. CDR1 is SGHNT, CDR2 YENEEA, per germline. V lost 1 base to trimming and J lost 4 bases; unmatched junction nucleotides: 6. CDR3 in amino acids: CASSLGGVAGYEQYF. The CDR3 DNA reads as TGTGCCAGCAGCTTAGGGGGGGTAGCGGGATACGAGCAGTACTTC.

This chain links TRBV19 with TRBJ2-1; TRBD1 matches 7 bases. Germline-derived CDR1 and CDR2 are LNHDA and SQIVND (reference sequence). J gave up 4 bases and V 7 bases, and 7 bases lay outside the gene matches. The CDR3 runs to 14 residues. CDR3 nucleotides: TGTGCCAGTATCCGAGGGGGCGCGTACAATGAGCAGTTCTTC. This gives the protein CASIRGGAYNEQFF. Based on the CDR3 plus reference TRBV19 and TRBJ2-1, the full variable domain is DGGITQSPKYLFRKEGQNVTLSCEQNLNHDAMYWYRQDPGQGLRLIYYSQIVNDFQKGDIAEGYSVSREKKESFPLTVTSAQKNPTAFYLCASIRGGAYNEQFFGPGTRLTVL.

The chain couples TRBV30 to TRBJ1-6; 8 bases fit TRBD1. The J segment lost 9 bases and the V segment lost 0 bases, leaving 7 bases of the junction unmatched. CDR1 and CDR2 (germline): GTSNPN, SVGIG (reference sequence). CDR3 length: 15 residues. The chain's CDR3 is CAWSVLGQGGSPLHF. The CDR3 nucleotides are TGTGCCTGGAGTGTACTCGGACAGGGAGGTTCACCCCTCCACTTT.

This sequence joins TRBV5-1 and TRBJ2-1; 8 positions match TRBD2. Germline-derived CDR1 and CDR2 are SGHRS and YFSETQ. The CDR3 contains 14 residues. The ends lost 4 bases at V and 4 bases at J; junction bases unmatched: 4. CDR3 amino acids: CASSPIAGYNEQFF. CDR3 coding DNA: TGCGCCAGCAGCCCAATAGCGGGGTACAATGAGCAGTTCTTC.

Only one count was recorded for this clone. The chain combines TRBV29-1 with TRBJ2-7; perhaps TRBD1 as D (6 bases). Trimming pared 0 bases from V and 0 bases from J, leaving 6 bases between. This CDR3 contains 13 residues. Germline V gene lookup returns CDR1 SQVTM and CDR2 ANQGSEA. CDR3 protein: CSVEEGGSYEQYF. The CDR3 region has the DNA TGCAGCGTTGAAGAAGGGGGCTCCTACGAGCAGTACTTC.

The chain employs TRBV18 and TRBJ2-2; 9 nucleotides match TRBD2. Germline CDR1 and CDR2: KGHSH and LQKENI. The CDR3 length is 16 residues. Germline trimming cut 2 bases from V and 4 bases from J; bases unmatched to any gene: 5. CDR3 residues: CASSPSIAGATGELFF. CDR3 DNA sequence: TGTGCCAGCTCACCATCGATAGCGGGAGCCACCGGGGAGCTGTTTTTT.

This clone has only one observation. The rearrangement joins TRBV4-3 to TRBJ1-1, with D tentatively TRBD1 (6 bases). The germline gives CDR1 LGHNA, CDR2 YSLEER. This CDR3 comprises 14 residues. Trimming cost V 3 bases and J 4 bases, with 12 bases left between them. CDR3: CASSHGIGGTEAFF. The CDR3 DNA follows: TGCGCCAGCAGCCATGGGATAGGGGGCACTGAAGCTTTCTTT.

The chain recombines TRBV5-5 with TRBJ1-5; D gene ambiguous. Germline CDR1 and CDR2: SGHKS and YYEKEE (reference sequence). The length of the CDR3 is 13 residues. V dropped 5 bases and J dropped 5 bases, with 11 bases sitting between them. CDR3 protein: CASSPNPYQPQHF. The CDR3 coding sequence is TGTGCCAGCAGTCCCAATCCCTATCAGCCCCAGCATTTT.

This chain links TRBV27 with TRBJ1-5, with TRBD1 matching over 7 bases. The CDR3 consists of 13 residues. The germline CDR1 and CDR2 sequences are MNHEY and SMNVEV (reference sequence). V lost 8 bases to trimming and J lost 2 bases; unmatched junction nucleotides: 3. The CDR3 is CASGTVGNQPQHF. CDR3 nucleotides: TGTGCCAGCGGGACAGTGGGCAATCAGCCCCAGCATTTT.

The chain has TRBV11-3 and TRBJ2-2, with D hard to call. Per germline, CDR1 SGHNT and CDR2 YENEEA. The CDR3 covers 13 residues. Trimming took off 6 bases at V and 5 bases at J, with 10 bases between the two ends. CDR3 DNA sequence: TGTGCCAGCAGTTACAGTTGGACCGGGGAGCTGTTTTTT. It encodes CASSYSWTGELFF. Full variable domain (missing parts from reference TRBV11-3 and TRBJ2-2): EAGVVQSPRYKIIEKKQPVAFWCNPISGHNTLYWYLQNLGQGPELLIRYENEEAVDDSQLPKDRFSAERLKGVDSTLKIQPAELGDSAVYLCASSYSWTGELFFGEGSRLTVL.

The chain employs TRBV4-3 and TRBJ2-2; D possibly corresponds to TRBD1 (6 bases). Between the trimmed V and J ends, which lost 0 bases and 6 bases, there was a span of 8 bases. Germline lookup yields CDR1 LGHNA and CDR2 YSLEER. This CDR3 spans 14 amino acids. CDR3 loop: CASSQDRGSGELFF. CDR3 sequence (DNA): TGCGCCAGCAGCCAAGACAGGGGATCCGGGGAGCTGTTTTTT.

The chain joins TRBV27 to TRBJ2-2, with 11 bases identical to TRBD2. Germline CDR1 is MNHEY and CDR2 is SMNVEV (reference sequence). The CDR3 covers 17 residues. With V trimmed by 6 bases and J by 4 bases, 10 bases remained unmatched. The CDR3: CASSQKTGTSGTGELFF. The CDR3 region has the DNA TGTGCCAGCAGCCAAAAAACCGGGACTAGCGGCACCGGGGAGCTGTTTTTT.

The CDR3 protein is CASSLLLGTGLNTEAFF. DNA of the CDR3: TGTGCCAGCAGCTTACTTTTGGGGACAGGGTTGAACACTGAAGCTTTCTTT. The chain uses TRBV7-6 and TRBJ1-1; TRBD1 agrees at 9 bases. Germline V gene lookup returns CDR1 SGHVS and CDR2 FNYEAQ. This CDR3 is built from 17 residues. Germline trimming cut 2 bases from V and 0 bases from J; bases unmatched to any gene: 7.

The V and J genes are TRBV6-5 and TRBJ2-2, with 8 positions matching TRBD2. The CDR3 has 14 amino acids. Germline assignment: CDR1 MNHEY and CDR2 SVGAGI. The V gene end was trimmed by 5 bases and the J gene end by 4 bases; junction bases not matched to a gene: 3. The CDR3 nucleotides read TGTGCCAGCAGTCGGCTAGCGGGCACCGGGGAGCTGTTTTTT. Its translation: CASSRLAGTGELFF.

DNA for the CDR3: TGCGCCAGCAGCCAATCCCGGACTAGCGGTGAGACCCAGTACTTC. Residues: CASSQSRTSGETQYF. This chain joins TRBV4-3 and TRBJ2-5; the match to TRBD2 covers 10 bases. With V trimmed by 2 bases and J by 5 bases, 5 bases remained unmatched. CDR3 length: 15 amino acids. CDR1 is LGHNA and CDR2 is YSLEER in the germline V gene.

In this sample, this clone turned up once. The chain joins TRBV5-1 to TRBJ1-1; D might be TRBD1 (5 bases). Germline V lookup: CDR1 SGHRS, CDR2 YFSETQ. V gave up 1 base and J gave up 5 bases, with 15 bases separating them. This CDR3 contains 15 residues. The DNA for the CDR3 is TGCGCCAGCAGCTTGTACCCTGGGGCTGGGACTGAAGCTTTCTTT. Translation: CASSLYPGAGTEAFF.

The chain couples TRBV6-5 to TRBJ2-2; D call uncertain. The V end was cut by 2 bases, the J end by 1 base, with 8 bases between. This CDR3 is 15 amino acids long. From germline, CDR1 is MNHEY and CDR2 SVGAGI. The CDR3: CASSYGSENTGELFF. CDR3 DNA sequence: TGTGCCAGCAGTTACGGATCTGAGAACACCGGGGAGCTGTTTTTT.